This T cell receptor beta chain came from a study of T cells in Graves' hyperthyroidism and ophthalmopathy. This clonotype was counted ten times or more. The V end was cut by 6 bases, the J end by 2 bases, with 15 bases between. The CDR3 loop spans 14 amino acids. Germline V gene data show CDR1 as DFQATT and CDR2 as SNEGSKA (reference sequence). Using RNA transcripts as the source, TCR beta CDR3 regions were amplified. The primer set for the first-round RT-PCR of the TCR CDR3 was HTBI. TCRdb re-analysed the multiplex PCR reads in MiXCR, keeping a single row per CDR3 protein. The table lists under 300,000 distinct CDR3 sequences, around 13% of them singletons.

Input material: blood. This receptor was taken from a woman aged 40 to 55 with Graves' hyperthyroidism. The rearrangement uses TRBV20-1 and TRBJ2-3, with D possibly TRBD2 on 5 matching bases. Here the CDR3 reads CSARRVRNTDTQYF. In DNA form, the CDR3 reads TGCAGTGCACGGCGGGTGAGGAACACAGATACGCAGTATTTT.